These 11 T cell receptor beta chains share one sample of origin, sequenced in a study of patients and donors after allogeneic stem cell transplantation (dated by TCRdb to 2020 to 2021). The protocol used for the library was RT-PCR. Reads for this sample came from a NextSeq 550. TCRdb reanalyzed the raw reads on its own, using fastp at Q25 for trimming and MiXCR for clone calling, and kept in-frame beta chains. Rows merge per CDR3 protein into single entries with the most common DNA and genes. The sample includes fewer than 200,000 distinct CDR3 sequences, with around 30% observed a single time. The biggest ten clones account for 3.2% of the sample. Sequencing was done on a sample of blood, either unsorted or a sorted T cell fraction (not recorded which). The source is a human donor who was either an allogeneic HSCT recipient or a stem cell or donor lymphocyte infusion donor (not recorded which). It is not recorded whose cells these are; they may come from a transplant donor.

The chain combines TRBV6-2 or TRBV6-3 with TRBJ1-5; D not resolved. The germline gives CDR1 MNHEY, CDR2 SVGEGT. Trimming left V 0 bases short and J 2 bases short, with 8 bases between. CDR3 length equals 15 residues. Here the CDR3 reads CASSYSGSRNQPQHF. Written as DNA, the CDR3 is TGTGCCAGCAGTTACTCTGGCAGCCGCAATCAGCCCCAGCATTTT.

The gene calls are TRBV12-3 or TRBV12-4 and TRBJ1-2, with no clear D. V was clipped by 6 bases and J by 7 bases, with 9 bases between them. This CDR3 spans 11 amino acids. The CDR3 reads CASSRISGYTF. CDR3 DNA: TGTGCCAGCAGCCGTATTAGTGGCTACACCTTC.

The chain employs TRBV18 and TRBJ2-7; perhaps TRBD2 as D (5 bases). The germline V gene encodes CDR1 KGHSH and CDR2 LQKENI. The CDR3 has 15 amino acids. Trimming removed 3 bases from V and 6 bases from J, with 18 bases in between. The CDR3 is CASSPQRYKKGEQYF. For the CDR3, the DNA is TGTGCCAGCTCACCTCAGCGGTACAAAAAGGGCGAGCAGTACTTC.

The V gene is TRBV7-3, the J gene TRBJ2-1; D is perhaps TRBD2 (5 bases). V shed 0 bases and J shed 4 bases, with 10 bases lying between them. This CDR3 comprises 15 residues. Per germline, CDR1 SGHTA and CDR2 FQGTGA. The CDR3 reads CASSLTIASYNEQFF. Here the CDR3 DNA reads TGTGCCAGCAGCTTAACTATAGCGAGTTACAATGAGCAGTTCTTC.

The V call is TRBV7-9, the J call TRBJ1-4; D not certain. Germline V gives CDR1 SEHNR, CDR2 FQNEAQ (reference sequence). V lost 5 bases, J lost 7 bases, and 14 bases lay in between. The CDR3 is 14 residues long. The chain's CDR3 is CASSLPGRSEKLFF. The CDR3 bases are TGTGCCAGCAGCCTTCCGGGTCGTAGTGAAAAACTGTTTTTT.

This clonotype has only a few counts. The J gene is TRBJ2-1, the V gene TRBV7-8; D possibly corresponds to TRBD2 (6 bases). V was shortened by 1 base and J by 1 base, with 8 bases between the two germline ends. Per germline, CDR1 SGHVS and CDR2 FQNEAQ. This CDR3 contains 15 residues. This CDR3 reads CASSLELASYNEQFF. In DNA, the CDR3 is TGTGCCAGCAGCTTAGAGCTAGCGTCCTACAATGAGCAGTTCTTC. The variable domain in full, completed from reference TRBV7-8 and TRBJ2-1, reads GAGVSQSPRYKVAKRGQDVALRCDPISGHVSLFWYQQALGQGPEFLTYFQNEAQLDKSGLPSDRFFAERPEGSVSTLKIQRTQQEDSAVYLCASSLELASYNEQFFGPGTRLTVL.

The table lists this clonotype with a few counts. The chain combines TRBV5-1 with TRBJ2-7, with D perhaps TRBD1 (5 bases). Germline CDR1 SGHRS, CDR2 YFSETQ. Trimming took 0 bases from V and 7 from J, leaving 11 bases between them. The CDR3 runs 13 residues. CDR3 residues: CASSLVGAGEQYF. CDR3 bases: TGCGCCAGCAGCTTGGTAGGGGCTGGGGAGCAGTACTTC.

This clonotype was counted ten times or more. The V and J genes are TRBV20-1 and TRBJ1-6; D uncertain. Trimming removed 4 bases at V and 5 bases at J, with 3 bases between. The germline V gene encodes CDR1 DFQATT and CDR2 SNEGSKA (reference sequence). This CDR3 has 11 amino acids. The CDR3 region is CSAIDNSPLHF. In nucleotides, the CDR3 is TGCAGTGCTATAGATAATTCACCCCTCCACTTT.

In its sample, this clonotype was seen a few times. CDR3 sequence (DNA): TGTGCCAGCAGTTCGCTTGAGAGGGAGACCCAGTACTTC. Translated, it gives CASSSLERETQYF. The V call is TRBV6-5, the J call TRBJ2-5; D is undetermined. CDR3 size: 13 residues. The germline V gene encodes CDR1 MNHEY and CDR2 SVGAGI. The germline V and J ends were trimmed by 4 bases and 5 bases, with 11 bases remaining between them.

This clonotype was recorded many times. This sequence joins TRBV6-6 and TRBJ1-1; D remains ambiguous. Germline assignment: CDR1 MNHNY and CDR2 SVGAGI (reference sequence). The germline V and J ends were trimmed by 5 bases and 5 bases, with 6 bases remaining between them. There are 11 residues in the CDR3. The CDR3 protein is CASSPRTEAFF. CDR3 coding DNA: TGTGCCAGCAGTCCCCGAACTGAAGCTTTCTTT.

The J gene is TRBJ2-1, the V gene TRBV20-1; 10 bases map to TRBD2. The trim removed 5 bases at V and 9 bases at J, leaving 10 bases unmatched. CDR3 length: 14 residues. Germline V gene sequence: CDR1 DFQATT, CDR2 SNEGSKA (reference sequence). The CDR3 DNA is TGCAGTGCTGGGCTAGCGGGAGCGCTTGGTGAGCAGTTCTTC. Protein: CSAGLAGALGEQFF.